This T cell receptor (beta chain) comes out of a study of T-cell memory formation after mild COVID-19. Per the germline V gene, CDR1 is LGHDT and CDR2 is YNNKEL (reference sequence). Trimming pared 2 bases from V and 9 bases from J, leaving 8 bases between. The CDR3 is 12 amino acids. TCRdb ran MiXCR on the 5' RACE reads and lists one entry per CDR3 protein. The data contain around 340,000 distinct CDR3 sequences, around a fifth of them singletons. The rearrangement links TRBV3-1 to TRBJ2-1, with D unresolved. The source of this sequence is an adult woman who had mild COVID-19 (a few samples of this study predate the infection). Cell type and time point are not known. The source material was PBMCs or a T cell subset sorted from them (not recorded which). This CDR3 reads CASSQLRREQFF. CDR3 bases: TGTGCCAGCAGCCAACTTCGTCGTGAGCAGTTCTTC.